The next 30 T cell receptor beta chains were all read from a single sample in a study of T cell repertoires in ileal Crohn's disease. Method: immunoSEQ multiplex PCR; TCRdb's copy keeps in-frame clones and lacks some. The data show roughly 15,000 clones, with less than 85% seen just once and about a tenth held by the top ten. Sample: ileal tissue. All receptors derive from an adult with Crohn's disease.

This chain links TRBV4-2 with TRBJ2-3; TRBD2 might be the D (6 bases). The V gene's germline CDR1 is LGHNA and CDR2 YNFKEQ. The CDR3 totals 15 residues. The V end lost 6 bases, the J end lost 4 bases, and 17 bases lay between the germline ends. CDR3 amino acids: CASSLGGGAPDTQYF. CDR3 coding DNA: TGTGCCAGCAGTCTGGGTGGCGGGGCCCCAGATACGCAGTATTTT.

CDR3 loop: CASSQDRFRNEQYF. CDR3 nucleotides: TGTGCCAGCAGCCAAGACAGGTTCCGGAACGAGCAGTACTTC. This chain links TRBV2 with TRBJ2-5; D is perhaps TRBD1 (6 bases). With the DNA end fitting TRBJ2-7 better, the J assignment may be wrong. Germline V lookup: CDR1 SNHLY, CDR2 FYNNEI. The CDR3 length is 14 residues.

V and J are TRBV7-9 and TRBJ2-5; 7 bases are a match to TRBD1. J gave up 4 bases and V 5 bases, and 4 bases lay outside the gene matches. CDR1 and CDR2 (germline): SEHNR, FQNEAQ (reference sequence). The CDR3 is 13 amino acids. Here the CDR3 reads CASSRRQGETQYF. CDR3 nucleotide sequence: TGTGCCAGCAGCCGCCGACAGGGAGAGACCCAGTACTTC.

The rearrangement links TRBV4-3 to TRBJ2-3, with 7 bases that match TRBD1. CDR3 length equals 12 residues. Trimming removed 1 base from V and 9 bases from J; junction bases left unmatched: 1. In germline, CDR1 is LGHNA, CDR2 YSLEER. The CDR3 DNA sequence: TGCGCCAGCAGCCAAGTACAGGGGACGCAGTATTTT. This sequence encodes CASSQVQGTQYF.

The genes are TRBV4-2 and TRBJ1-6, with D perhaps matching TRBD1 (5 bases). The V end lost 0 bases, the J end lost 3 bases, and 18 bases lay between the germline ends. Germline CDR1 is LGHNA and CDR2 is YNFKEQ. This CDR3 has 19 residues. The CDR3 spells CASSQDIFRWGSYNSPLHF. CDR3 in DNA: TGTGCCAGCAGCCAAGATATATTTAGGTGGGGCAGCTATAATTCACCCCTCCACTTT.

This clone has only a few counts. The chain couples TRBV7-9 to TRBJ2-3; D gene unclear. Germline V gene sequence: CDR1 SEHNR, CDR2 FQNEAQ (reference sequence). This CDR3 has 16 residues. With 1 base removed from V and 0 bases from J, the gap between germline ends came to 11 bases. CDR3 DNA sequence: TGTGCCAGCAGCTTAGTGGGTCAGCGCAGCACAGATACGCAGTATTTT. Protein product: CASSLVGQRSTDTQYF.

This clone has only a few counts. This chain joins TRBV6-6 and TRBJ1-4, with 7 positions matching TRBD1. Germline V CDR1 and CDR2: MNHNY, SVGAGI (reference sequence). The CDR3 consists of 13 residues. With 10 bases clipped from V and 8 bases from J, the junction kept 10 bases outside the gene matches. As DNA, the CDR3 is TGTGCCACCTGGGCCAGGGGGTTAGAAAAACTGTTTTTT. Amino acids: CATWARGLEKLFF.

This clone was detected only a few times. The chain is built from TRBV13 and TRBJ2-2, with TRBD2 matching 7 bases. CDR1 PRHDT and CDR2 FYEKMQ come from the germline V gene (reference sequence). The CDR3 totals 13 residues. With 4 bases clipped from V and 9 bases from J, the junction kept 5 bases outside the gene matches. The CDR3 sequence is CASSSGGRRELFF. In nucleotides, the CDR3 is TGTGCCAGCAGCTCGGGGGGACGGAGGGAGCTGTTTTTT. Supplemented by reference TRBV13 and TRBJ2-2, the full variable domain reads AAGVIQSPRHLIKEKRETATLKCYPIPRHDTVYWYQQGPGQDPQFLISFYEKMQSDKGSIPDRFSAQQFSDYHSELNMSSLELGDSALYFCASSSGGRRELFFGEGSRLTVL.

In its sample, this clone was seen a few times. The chain carries TRBV19 and TRBJ1-2, with D unclear. The CDR3 contains 14 residues. The V end lost 0 bases, the J end lost 4 bases, and 9 bases lay between the germline ends. Germline CDR1 and CDR2: LNHDA and SQIVND (reference sequence). The CDR3 coding sequence is TGTGCCAGTAGTATAGATCACCAGTCCTATGGCTACACCTTC. Its translation is CASSIDHQSYGYTF.

The genes are TRBV29-1 and TRBJ1-2, with 7 positions matching TRBD1. The V segment lost 6 bases and the J segment 4 bases; nucleotides outside the gene matches: 5. Looked up from germline, CDR1 is SQVTM and CDR2 is ANQGSEA. The CDR3 sequence is 12 residues long. The CDR3 region has the DNA TGCAGCGTCGCCGGGACAGTCTATGGCTACACCTTC. This sequence encodes CSVAGTVYGYTF.

The chain links TRBV10-1 to TRBJ2-7; 7 nucleotides align to TRBD1. CDR1 and CDR2 (germline): WNHNN, SYGVQD (reference sequence). J gave up 4 bases and V 10 bases, and 34 bases lay outside the gene matches. CDR3 length equals 21 residues. The CDR3 sequence: CATWHSYRGRLQGSPSYEQYF. CDR3 in DNA: TGCGCCACCTGGCACAGTTATAGGGGGCGTTTACAGGGGTCTCCCTCTTACGAGCAGTACTTC.

V is TRBV19 and J is TRBJ2-6, with D possibly being TRBD2 (5 bases). Trimming took 3 bases from V and 4 from J, leaving 7 bases between them. The CDR3 consists of 14 residues. Germline CDR1 is LNHDA and CDR2 is SQIVND (reference sequence). CDR3 region: CASSMPGGANVLTF. The CDR3 nucleotides are TGTGCCAGTAGTATGCCGGGGGGGGCCAACGTCCTGACTTTC.

This clone was counted between two and nine times. The chain has TRBV10-1 and TRBJ1-6, with D tentatively TRBD1 (5 bases). Trimming left V 7 bases short and J 9 bases short, with 10 bases between. This CDR3 is built from 12 residues. CDR1 WNHNN and CDR2 SYGVQD come from the germline V gene (reference sequence). The CDR3, as DNA: TGCGCCAGCACTCTAAGGGGTTCACCCCTCCACTTT. It is translated as CASTLRGSPLHF.

V and J are TRBV9 and TRBJ1-1, with 9 bases fitting TRBD1. V dropped 2 bases and J dropped 2; count of bases not matched to a gene: 4. This CDR3 is 15 amino acids long. Germline CDR1 SGDLS, CDR2 YYNGEE. CDR3 DNA sequence: TGTGCCAGCAGCGTTGGGACAGGGATAAACACTGAAGCTTTCTTT. The encoded protein is CASSVGTGINTEAFF.

J is TRBJ1-3 and V is TRBV9, with a tentative D call TRBD1 (6 bases). V was clipped by 4 bases and J by 0 bases, with 23 bases between them. Germline CDR1 is SGDLS and CDR2 is YYNGEE. The CDR3 is made up of 19 amino acids. As DNA, the CDR3 is TGTGCCAGCAGCTCGAACGTCCTGGACAGTTGGGGCTCTGGAAACACCATATATTTT. Translation gives CASSSNVLDSWGSGNTIYF.

The chain links TRBV4-2 to TRBJ2-1; TRBD2 matches at 14 bases. The CDR3 is 18 residues long. The V gene's germline CDR1 is LGHNA and CDR2 YNFKEQ. The ends lost 3 bases at V and 7 bases at J; junction bases unmatched: 11. In nucleotides, the CDR3 is TGTGCCAGCAGCCAGGCTGGGACTAGCGGGGGCCACGGGAATGAGCAGTTCTTC. Protein sequence: CASSQAGTSGGHGNEQFF.

The count of this clone is one. The V call is TRBV5-4, the J call TRBJ1-4; a weak D match, TRBD1 (5 bases). Per germline, CDR1 SGHNT and CDR2 YYREEE (reference sequence). Trimming removed 0 bases from V and 6 bases from J, with 12 bases in between. CDR3 length equals 15 residues. CDR3 bases: TGTGCCAGCAGCTTGGAAGGGGATTCGGATGAAAAACTGTTTTTT. This sequence encodes CASSLEGDSDEKLFF.

The gene calls are TRBV18 and TRBJ2-3; possibly TRBD2 for D (5 bases). The V end was cut by 3 bases, the J end by 1 base, with 20 bases between. Germline values: CDR1 KGHSH, CDR2 LQKENI. The CDR3 loop spans 18 amino acids. CDR3 in DNA: TGTGCCAGCTCACCCAACACACGGCTAGCAGTGGGCACAGATACGCAGTATTTT. It is translated as CASSPNTRLAVGTDTQYF.

V usage is TRBV19 and J usage is TRBJ1-1; D remains unclear. From germline, CDR1 is LNHDA and CDR2 SQIVND (reference sequence). This CDR3 has 13 amino acids. V was clipped by 2 bases and J by 1 base, with 5 bases between them. CDR3 nucleotides: TGTGCCAGTAGTATAAGCCAGAACACTGAAGCTTTCTTT. Translation gives CASSISQNTEAFF.

This clone has just one count. The chain is built from TRBV7-9 and TRBJ1-2; weak D call: TRBD1 (5 bases). There are 14 residues in the CDR3. The V gene lost 0 bases and the J gene lost 2 bases, with 7 bases spanning the gap. Germline loops: CDR1 SEHNR, CDR2 FQNEAQ (reference sequence). DNA for the CDR3: TGTGCCAGCAGCTTAGCGTCAGGGAACTATGGCTACACCTTC. Protein: CASSLASGNYGYTF.

This clone came up once. The V and J genes are TRBV9 and TRBJ2-3, with 8 bases identical to TRBD2. Germline loops: CDR1 SGDLS, CDR2 YYNGEE. The length of the CDR3 is 17 residues. After removal of 4 bases from V and 1 base from J, the junction contained 11 bases not matched to a gene. The CDR3 DNA reads TGTGCCAGCAGCAGTAGCCCGGGACTAGGGGGCACAGATACGCAGTATTTT. Translating it yields CASSSSPGLGGTDTQYF.

The chain employs TRBV7-2 and TRBJ2-4; 13 bases are shared with TRBD2. V gave up 5 bases and J gave up 0 bases; unmatched junction bases: 7. The CDR3 contains 18 residues. Germline CDR1 and CDR2: SGHTA and FQGNSA. CDR3: CASSRTSGGVLAKNIQYF. CDR3 bases: TGTGCCAGCAGCCGTACTAGCGGGGGGGTTCTAGCCAAAAACATTCAGTACTTC.

The V call is TRBV4-2, the J call TRBJ1-5, with TRBD1 matching over 9 bases. The CDR3 length is 16 residues. The germline V gene has CDR1 LGHNA and CDR2 YNFKEQ. With V trimmed by 2 bases and J by 5 bases, 7 bases remained unmatched. The CDR3 nucleotides read TGTGCCAGCAGCCAAACGGACAGGGGCGAGGATCAGCCCCAGCATTTT. This translates into CASSQTDRGEDQPQHF.

This chain uses TRBV29-1 with TRBJ2-4; a possible D gene is TRBD2 (7 bases). Germline lookup yields CDR1 SQVTM and CDR2 ANQGSEA. The length of the CDR3 is 17 residues. Trimming stripped 0 bases from V and 1 base from J, with 16 bases between. The CDR3 protein is CSVEDLRGGPAKNIQYF. The CDR3 DNA reads as TGCAGCGTTGAAGATCTTAGGGGGGGGCCGGCCAAAAACATTCAGTACTTC.

This chain uses TRBV7-2 with TRBJ1-1, with D tentatively TRBD1 (6 bases). The CDR3 sequence is 16 residues long. Germline V gene data show CDR1 as SGHTA and CDR2 as FQGNSA. Between the trimmed V and J ends, which lost 1 base and 2 bases, there was a span of 14 bases. The CDR3 region has the DNA TGTGCCAGCAGCTTAGAGCTAGGACAGCTTAACACTGAAGCTTTCTTT. It specifies CASSLELGQLNTEAFF.

Only a few counts were recorded for this clone. The chain carries TRBV4-3 and TRBJ1-2; no firm D call. The CDR3 length is 14 residues. Germline assignment: CDR1 LGHNA and CDR2 YSLEER. The V gene lost 0 bases and the J gene lost 2 bases, with 7 bases spanning the gap. The CDR3 DNA is TGCGCCAGCAGCCAAGATTGGGAGAACTATGGCTACACCTTC. Amino acid sequence: CASSQDWENYGYTF.

This clone was counted once. CDR3 coding DNA: TGTGCCAGCAGCCCGGACAGGACAGATTCACCCCTCCACTTT. It yields the protein CASSPDRTDSPLHF. This chain uses TRBV11-2 with TRBJ1-6; 7 positions agree with TRBD1. The CDR3 consists of 14 residues. CDR1 is SGHAT, CDR2 FQNNGV, per germline. V was clipped by 5 bases and J by 8 bases; unmatched bases: 6.

This chain links TRBV9 with TRBJ1-5; 7 positions agree with TRBD1. Germline CDR1 SGDLS, CDR2 YYNGEE. The CDR3 runs to 16 residues. The trim removed 6 bases at V and 1 base at J, leaving 10 bases unmatched. The CDR3 nucleotides read TGTGCCAGCATTGGGATTCGACAGGGAAGCAATCAGCCCCAGCATTTT. Its protein product is CASIGIRQGSNQPQHF.

The chain couples TRBV21-1 to TRBJ2-5; TRBD2, as called in the table, went unchecked against the DNA. The J call may be incorrect, as the DNA end agrees better with TRBJ2-7. TRBV21-1 is noted as a pseudogene. The CDR3 consists of 17 residues. The CDR3 reads CASSTGRGWDPSYEQYF. The CDR3 bases are TGTGCCAGCAGCACCGGGAGGGGCTGGGACCCCTCCTACGAGCAGTACTTC.

The chain links TRBV10-3 to TRBJ2-7, with 11 bases matching TRBD1. There are 15 residues in the CDR3. The V gene end was trimmed by 4 bases and the J gene end by 2 bases; junction bases not matched to a gene: 4. The germline V gene encodes CDR1 ENHRY and CDR2 SYGVKD. The CDR3 is CAISGGDRGAYEQYF. CDR3 nucleotides: TGTGCCATCAGTGGAGGGGACAGGGGGGCCTACGAGCAGTACTTC.